These T cell receptor beta chains were read from a single sample in a study of OX40 agonist ivuxolimab in advanced cancers. The protocol was immunoSEQ multiplex PCR, while the TCRdb copy is restricted to in-frame clones and leaves out a portion. The profile shows about 27,000 clones, around 82% of them singletons. The sample consisted of CD4+ or CD8+ T cells sorted from blood, taken in a trial of the OX40 agonist ivuxolimab. The origin of the receptors is an adult with an advanced solid tumor such as melanoma, head and neck, liver or kidney cancer. Both conserved end residues are part of each CDR3. A D gene is named only where the DNA matches it firmly. Clone size is shown for a subset of rows, as once, few, many or a class of expanded clone.

TRBV11-3	-	TRBD1	TRBJ2-1	TGTGCCAGCAGCCCCCAAGGACAGGGGGCCAAGGATGAGCAGTTCTTC	CASSPQGQGAKDEQFF
TRBV5-4	-	-	TRBJ2-3	TGTGCCAGCAGCCACGGACTGGCCGGGGGCACAGATACGCAGTATTTT	CASSHGLAGGTDTQYF
TRBV7-2	-	TRBD1	TRBJ2-3	TGTGCCAGCAGCTTAGCCCGGACAGGGAGCACAGATACGCAGTATTTT	CASSLARTGSTDTQYF
TRBV4-2	-	TRBD2	TRBJ2-7	TGTGCCAGCAGCCAACGACTAGCGGTAACCTACGAGCAGTACTTC	CASSQRLAVTYEQYF
TRBV4-2	-	-	TRBJ1-6	TGTGCCAGCAGCCACATCGGGGATAATTCACCCCTCCACTTT	CASSHIGDNSPLHF
TRBV4-1	-	TRBD2	TRBJ2-1	TGCGCCAGCAGCCAAGATGAGCGGGGGGGCACGAATGAGCAGTTCTTC	CASSQDERGGTNEQFF
TRBV4-2	-	-	TRBJ1-5	TGTGCCAGCAGCCAAGAGTGGGAGGGGGGCAATCAGCCCCAGCATTTT	CASSQEWEGGNQPQHF
TRBV7-9	-	-	TRBJ2-7	TGTGCCAGCAGCTTAGTTACAGGGATCCACGAGCAGTACTTC	CASSLVTGIHEQYF
TRBV27	-	TRBD1	TRBJ2-7	TGTGCCAGCAGTACGCCGGGACAGGGGGCCTACGAGCAGTACTTC	CASSTPGQGAYEQYF
TRBV5-1	-	-	TRBJ2-1	TGCGCCAGCAGCTACGGACTCGAGGGGTACAATGAGCAGTTCTTC	CASSYGLEGYNEQFF
TRBV6-1	few	TRBD1	TRBJ2-7	TGTGCCAGCAGCTGGGACAGCCCCTCCTACGAGCAGTACTTC	CASSWDSPSYEQYF
TRBV5-1	-	-	TRBJ2-3	TGCGCCAGCAGCTCCCCAGGGGCCACTAGCACAGATACGCAGTATTTT	CASSSPGATSTDTQYF
TRBV27	-	-	TRBJ1-1	TGTGCCAGCAGTTTCGATGGAATGGACACTGAAGCTTTCTTT	CASSFDGMDTEAFF
TRBV6-5	-	TRBD1	TRBJ2-3	TGTGCCAGCAGTACCCCGGGACAGGGGTTAGATACGCAGTATTTT	CASSTPGQGLDTQYF
TRBV5-6	-	-	TRBJ2-2	TGTGCCAGCAGCTTGGACGTCGCAGGGTTTAGCGCCGGGGAGCTGTTTTTT	CASSLDVAGFSAGELFF
TRBV13	-	TRBD2	TRBJ2-5	TGTGCCAGCAGCTTAGGGCTAGCGGTGGGGGAGACCCAGTACTTC	CASSLGLAVGETQYF
TRBV7-9	-	-	TRBJ1-1	TGTGCCAGTCGCGCGGGGGCAGGGACTGAAGCTTTCTTT	CASRAGAGTEAFF
TRBV15	-	-	TRBJ2-7	TGTGCCACCAGCAGCCGGGACAAACCCTACGAGCAGTACTTC	CATSSRDKPYEQYF
TRBV19	-	-	TRBJ2-1	TGTGCCAGTAGTCCTCGGGGCTACAATGAGCAGTTCTTC	CASSPRGYNEQFF
TRBV27	-	-	TRBJ2-5	TGTGCCAGCAGTTTATCCTCAACAATCAGGGGTCCCCTCCCGGAGACCCAGTACTTC	CASSLSSTIRGPLPETQYF
TRBV12-5	-	-	TRBJ2-3	TGTGCTAGTGGTTTCGCCCAAACTAGCACAGATACGCAGTATTTT	CASGFAQTSTDTQYF
TRBV7-9	-	TRBD1	TRBJ2-7	TGTGCCAGCAGCCTGGGGACAGGTCCGGCGTCCTACGAGCAGTACTTC	CASSLGTGPASYEQYF
TRBV5-5	-	-	TRBJ1-6	TGTGCCAGCAGCGACGCTCTTTATAATTCACCCCTCCACTTT	CASSDALYNSPLHF
TRBV28	-	-	TRBJ2-2	TGTGCCAGCAGCGGGGGGCCCACCGGGGAGCTGTTTTTT	CASSGGPTGELFF
TRBV7-9	-	TRBD2	TRBJ2-3	TGTGCCAGCAGCCCAACCGAGCGGGGGGGCAACACAGATACGCAGTATTTT	CASSPTERGGNTDTQYF
TRBV19	few	-	TRBJ1-1	TGTGCCAGTAGTATGGGTGGGCAGGGCACTGAAGCTTTCTTT	CASSMGGQGTEAFF
TRBV2	-	TRBD2	TRBJ2-5	TGTGCCAGCAGTGAATTGGTAGCGGGGGATGAGACCCAGTACTTC	CASSELVAGDETQYF
TRBV4-1	-	TRBD1	TRBJ2-7	TGCGCCAGCAGCAAGGGGGCAGGGTCCCCCTACGAGCAGTACTTC	CASSKGAGSPYEQYF
TRBV9	-	TRBD1	TRBJ1-4	TGTGCCAGCAGCGCTGGGCAGGGGGCGGTGGAAAAACTGTTTTTT	CASSAGQGAVEKLFF
TRBV5-4	-	TRBD1	TRBJ2-7	TGTGCCAGCAGTCCGGACAGGGACTACGAGCAGTACTTC	CASSPDRDYEQYF
TRBV7-9	-	-	TRBJ1-6	TGTGCCAGCAGCTCCGGCGGGACGGCCGACCGTTCACCCCTCCACTTT	CASSSGGTADRSPLHF
TRBV5-1	-	-	TRBJ2-5	TGCGCCAGCAGCTTAAAAGGGGAGACCCAGTACTTC	CASSLKGETQYF
TRBV2	-	-	TRBJ2-5	TGTGCCAGCAGTGGTTCCCTGGACACCCAAGAGACCCAGTACTTC	CASSGSLDTQETQYF
TRBV30	-	TRBD2	TRBJ2-2	TGTGCCTGGAGAGAGAGCGGGGGGGACACCGGGGAGCTGTTTTTT	CAWRESGGDTGELFF
TRBV5-1	-	-	TRBJ2-7	TGCGCCAGCAGCTTGGTTGGGTATGACGAGCAGTACTTC	CASSLVGYDEQYF